This T cell receptor (beta chain) stems from a study of T cell responses to AZD1222 COVID-19 vaccine. V lost 3 bases to trimming and J lost 2 bases; unmatched junction nucleotides: 4. This CDR3 region has 17 residues. CDR1 KGHDR and CDR2 SFDVKD come from the germline V gene. This clone appeared once. The assay was immunoSEQ multiplex PCR, and TCRdb's table has in-frame clones only and misses some. The sample holds roughly 120,000 clones, around 90% seen once. Pooling was applied to second doses at about 4 or about 12 weeks. This receptor was obtained from an adult who received the AZD1222 COVID-19 vaccine. This chain connects TRBV24-1 to TRBJ1-4; TRBD1 matches at 11 bases. Specimen: peripheral blood, collected 28 days after the second AZD1222 dose. In DNA form, the CDR3 reads TGTGCCACCAGTGATGGGGGACAGGGGGGGACTAATGAAAAACTGTTTTTT. This gives the protein CATSDGGQGGTNEKLFF.